Below are 11 T cell receptor beta chains sequenced from a single sample in a study of shared clonotypes between healthy human individuals. Assay: immunoSEQ multiplex PCR; the TCRdb copy retains only in-frame clones and omits some. This table has 640,000 or so clones, about 78% appearing once. Source material: memory CD4+ T cells sorted from blood. The subset is: CD45RA-negative fraction. The receptors here all came from a woman in her thirties in good health.

V and J are TRBV5-1 and TRBJ2-3; TRBD2 aligns across 10 bases. J was trimmed by 5 bases and V by 7 bases; bases with no gene match: 13. The germline gives CDR1 SGHRS, CDR2 YFSETQ. CDR3 length: 16 residues. In nucleotides, the CDR3 is TGCGCCAGCCACGCGGGGCCGGGACTAGCGAAAGATACGCAGTATTTT. Its translation: CASHAGPGLAKDTQYF.

On this clone itself: A read error is possible here, since a much larger clone lies one base away. Other DNA sequences in this specimen translate into the identical CDR3. The CDR3 region has the DNA TGTGCCAGCAGCTTAGGCGTGAACACCGGGGAGCTGTTTTTT. Amino acid sequence: CASSLGVNTGELFF. This chain connects TRBV7-3 to TRBJ2-2; D is ambiguous. Germline V lookup: CDR1 SGHTA, CDR2 FQGTGA. This CDR3 region has 14 residues. Between the trimmed V and J ends, which lost 2 bases and 1 base, there was a span of 5 bases. Combining the CDR3 with reference TRBV7-3 and TRBJ2-2 gives the whole variable domain GAGVSQTPSNKVTEKGKYVELRCDPISGHTALYWYRQSLGQGPEFLIYFQGTGAADDSGLPNDRFFAVRPEGSVSTLKIQRTERGDSAVYLCASSLGVNTGELFFGEGSRLTVL.

The chain couples TRBV9 to TRBJ2-3; 12 positions match TRBD2. Germline CDR1 and CDR2: SGDLS and YYNGEE. V shed 0 bases, J shed 1 base, and the junction held 6 bases outside the gene matches. The CDR3 length is 18 residues. CDR3 region: CASSVGLAGGLRTDTQYF. CDR3 bases: TGTGCCAGCAGCGTAGGGCTAGCGGGAGGGCTGCGCACAGATACGCAGTATTTT.

This sequence joins TRBV5-4 and TRBJ2-7, with D unclear. V lost 0 bases to trimming and J lost 0 bases, with 4 bases between them. The germline V gene has CDR1 SGHNT and CDR2 YYREEE (reference sequence). CDR3 size: 13 residues. CDR3 sequence: CASSLAFSYEQYF. CDR3 DNA sequence: TGTGCCAGCAGCTTGGCCTTCTCCTACGAGCAGTACTTC.

The chain joins TRBV5-1 to TRBJ2-3; 7 nucleotides match TRBD2. The CDR3 spans 15 residues. V was clipped by 6 bases and J by 3 bases; unmatched bases: 10. Per germline, CDR1 SGHRS and CDR2 YFSETQ. The CDR3, as DNA: TGCGCCAGCATAAGGGACTTCGGGAGGACAGATACGCAGTATTTT. Protein product: CASIRDFGRTDTQYF. Supplemented by reference TRBV5-1 and TRBJ2-3, the full variable domain reads KAGVTQTPRYLIKTRGQQVTLSCSPISGHRSVSWYQQTPGQGLQFLFEYFSETQRNKGNFPGRFSGRQFSNSRSEMNVSTLELGDSALYLCASIRDFGRTDTQYFGPGTRLTVL.

The V and J genes are TRBV19 and TRBJ1-4; D unresolved. The V end lost 7 bases, the J end lost 12 bases, and 27 bases lay between the germline ends. The CDR3 has 16 residues. CDR1 is LNHDA, CDR2 SQIVND, per germline (reference sequence). The DNA for the CDR3 is TGTGCCAGTACCCGAAGGGCCGGGAGTGTGAAGAGGGAACTGTTTTTT. Its protein is CASTRRAGSVKRELFF.

This sequence joins TRBV4-1 and TRBJ2-3, with D possibly being TRBD2 (5 bases). The CDR3 runs 18 residues. Germline V lookup: CDR1 MGHRA, CDR2 YSYEKL. V was cut by 1 base and J by 2 bases, with 19 bases left in between. CDR3 region: CASSQVPPGISSTDTQYF. The CDR3 nucleotides read TGCGCCAGCAGCCAAGTGCCCCCCGGGATTTCCTCCACAGATACGCAGTATTTT.

This clone is a singleton in its sample. The chain has TRBV30 and TRBJ1-5; TRBD1 might be the D (5 bases). CDR3 length: 13 amino acids. V lost 4 bases to trimming and J lost 2 bases, with 9 bases between them. Germline CDR1 and CDR2: GTSNPN and SVGIG (reference sequence). CDR3 residues: CAWTLGGNQPQHF. For the CDR3, the DNA is TGTGCCTGGACGCTGGGGGGCAATCAGCCCCAGCATTTT.

This clone showed up just a few times. The chain is built from TRBV9 and TRBJ2-7; D not resolved. V lost 4 bases to trimming and J lost 5 bases, with 16 bases between them. Germline lookup yields CDR1 SGDLS and CDR2 YYNGEE. CDR3 length equals 14 residues. The CDR3, as DNA: TGTGCCAGCAGCCAAGGTCGGGTTCTAAACGAGCAGTACTTC. It encodes CASSQGRVLNEQYF.

This chain joins TRBV7-8 and TRBJ2-7, with 7 bases fitting TRBD2. Germline V gene data show CDR1 as SGHVS and CDR2 as FQNEAQ. V shed 2 bases, J shed 4 bases, and the junction held 8 bases outside the gene matches. CDR3 length equals 15 residues. The CDR3 loop is CASSLLGLAVYEQYF. The CDR3 coding sequence is TGTGCCAGCAGCTTACTGGGGCTAGCGGTTTACGAGCAGTACTTC.

This rearrangement joins TRBV27 to TRBJ2-2; the D is unclear. V gave up 5 bases and J gave up 6 bases, with 13 bases separating them. The CDR3 is 14 residues long. CDR1 MNHEY and CDR2 SMNVEV come from the germline V gene (reference sequence). CDR3: CASSRRRTAGELFF. In nucleotides, the CDR3 is TGTGCCAGCAGTAGACGTCGTACGGCCGGGGAGCTGTTTTTT.